This T cell receptor (beta chain) came from a study of T cell repertoires in cytomegalovirus infection. Across the whole study: Signatures in public TCR beta sequences pointed to both CMV infection and matching HLA type. Study observations and caveats: Using cumulative public TCR beta family frequency, the authors identified those who carried CMV together with the relevant HLA. Predominance within the ex vivo response was attributable to HLA-C-restricted CMV-specific TCR beta clonotypes.

In TCRdb, the reads were re-called with MiXCR into one record per CDR3 protein. The profile covers around 100,000 distinct CDR3 sequences, with about 9.5% appearing a single time and approximately 33% taken by the ten largest. In this sample, this clonotype turned up a few times. The antigen is undetermined. V shed 6 bases, J shed 6 bases, and the junction held 5 bases outside the gene matches. This CDR3 is 14 amino acids long. The genes are TRBV12-3 or TRBV12-4 and TRBJ2-1; 10 bases line up with TRBD2. The receptor was isolated from a human donor in good health (CMV status not recorded). Some clones in this sample may be carry-over from other donors' samples. The specimen was PBMCs, sequenced either directly or after in vitro stimulation (not recorded which). The CDR3 region has the DNA TGTGCCAGCAGCCTAGCGGGAGCGTCCAATGAGCAGTTCTTC. It yields the protein CASSLAGASNEQFF.